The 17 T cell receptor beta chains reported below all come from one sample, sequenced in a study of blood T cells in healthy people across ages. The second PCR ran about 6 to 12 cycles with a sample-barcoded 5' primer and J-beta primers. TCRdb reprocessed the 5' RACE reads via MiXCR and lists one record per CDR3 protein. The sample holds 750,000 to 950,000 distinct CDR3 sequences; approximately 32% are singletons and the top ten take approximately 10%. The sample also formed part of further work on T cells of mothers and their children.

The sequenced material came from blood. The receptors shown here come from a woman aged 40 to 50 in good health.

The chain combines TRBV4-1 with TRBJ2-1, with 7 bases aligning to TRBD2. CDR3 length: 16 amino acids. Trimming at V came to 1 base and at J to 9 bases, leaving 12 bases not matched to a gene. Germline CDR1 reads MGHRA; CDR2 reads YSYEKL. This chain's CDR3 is CASSQAPGTISPEQFF. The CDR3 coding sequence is TGCGCCAGCAGCCAAGCCCCCGGGACTATCAGTCCTGAGCAGTTCTTC.

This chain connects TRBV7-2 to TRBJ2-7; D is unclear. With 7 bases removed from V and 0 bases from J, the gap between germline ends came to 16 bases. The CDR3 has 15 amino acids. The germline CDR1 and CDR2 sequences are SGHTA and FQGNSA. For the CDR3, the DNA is TGTGCCAGCACCCTGGGCAGCTCGTCCTCCTACGAGCAGTACTTC. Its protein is CASTLGSSSSYEQYF.

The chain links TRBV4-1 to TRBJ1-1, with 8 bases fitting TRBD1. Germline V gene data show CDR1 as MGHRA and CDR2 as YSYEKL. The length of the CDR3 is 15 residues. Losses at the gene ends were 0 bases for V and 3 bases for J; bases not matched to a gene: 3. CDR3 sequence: CASSQDTGGYTEAFF. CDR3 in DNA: TGCGCCAGCAGCCAAGACACAGGGGGTTACACTGAAGCTTTCTTT.

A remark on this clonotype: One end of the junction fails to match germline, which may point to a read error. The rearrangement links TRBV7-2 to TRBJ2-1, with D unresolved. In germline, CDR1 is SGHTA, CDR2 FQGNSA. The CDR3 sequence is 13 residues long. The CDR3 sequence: CASSLARNNERFF. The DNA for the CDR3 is TGTGCCAGCAGCTTAGCCAGGAACAATGAGCGGTTCTTC.

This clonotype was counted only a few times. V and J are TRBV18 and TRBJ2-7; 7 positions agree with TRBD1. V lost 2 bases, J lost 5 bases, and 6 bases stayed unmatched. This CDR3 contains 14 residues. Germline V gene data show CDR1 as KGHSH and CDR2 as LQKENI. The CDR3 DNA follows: TGTGCCAGCTCACCAACACAGGGGAAGCACGAGCAGTACTTC. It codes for CASSPTQGKHEQYF.

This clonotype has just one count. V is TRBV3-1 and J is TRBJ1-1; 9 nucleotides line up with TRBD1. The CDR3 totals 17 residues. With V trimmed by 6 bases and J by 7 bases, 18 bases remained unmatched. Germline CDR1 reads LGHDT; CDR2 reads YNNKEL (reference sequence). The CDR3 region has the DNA TGTGCCAGCAGTTTGGGGAGGGACAGGGAGGAAACCGGTGAAGCTTTCTTT. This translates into CASSLGRDREETGEAFF.

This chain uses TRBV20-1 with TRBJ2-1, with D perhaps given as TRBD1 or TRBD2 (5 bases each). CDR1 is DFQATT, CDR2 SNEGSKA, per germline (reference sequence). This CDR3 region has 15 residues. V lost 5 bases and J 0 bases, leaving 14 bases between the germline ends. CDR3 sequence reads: CSAPRLGDSYNEQFF. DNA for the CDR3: TGCAGTGCTCCACGGTTGGGGGACTCCTACAATGAGCAGTTCTTC.

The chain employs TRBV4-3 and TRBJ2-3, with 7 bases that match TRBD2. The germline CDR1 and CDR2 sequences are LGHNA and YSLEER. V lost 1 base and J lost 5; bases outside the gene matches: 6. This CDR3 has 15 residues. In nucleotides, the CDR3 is TGCGCCAGCAGCCAAGGGGCGGGGGAGGTAGATACGCAGTATTTT. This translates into CASSQGAGEVDTQYF.

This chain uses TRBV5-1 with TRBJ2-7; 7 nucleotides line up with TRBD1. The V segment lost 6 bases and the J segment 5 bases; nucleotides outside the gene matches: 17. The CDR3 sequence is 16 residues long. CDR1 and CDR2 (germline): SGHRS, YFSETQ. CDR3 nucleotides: TGCGCCAGCAAAAGGGGTCCCGGGGCAGGGGGACACGAGCAGTACTTC. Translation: CASKRGPGAGGHEQYF. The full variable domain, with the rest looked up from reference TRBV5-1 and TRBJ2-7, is KAGVTQTPRYLIKTRGQQVTLSCSPISGHRSVSWYQQTPGQGLQFLFEYFSETQRNKGNFPGRFSGRQFSNSRSEMNVSTLELGDSALYLCASKRGPGAGGHEQYFGPGTRLTVT.

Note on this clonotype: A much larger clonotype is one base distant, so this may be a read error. DNA of the CDR3: TGTGCCAGCAGCCTCCGACAGGGAATGGGGAAGGGCCACGAGCAGTACTTC. Protein: CASSLRQGMGKGHEQYF. This chain links TRBV7-8 with TRBJ2-7, with 7 positions matching TRBD1. V lost 5 bases, J lost 5 bases, and 18 bases stayed unmatched. Germline CDR1 SGHVS, CDR2 FQNEAQ. CDR3 length: 17 residues.

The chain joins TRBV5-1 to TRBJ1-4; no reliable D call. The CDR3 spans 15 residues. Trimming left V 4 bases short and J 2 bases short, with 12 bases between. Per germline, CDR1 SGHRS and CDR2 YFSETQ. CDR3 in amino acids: CASSLWGSTNEKLFF. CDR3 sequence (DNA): TGCGCCAGCAGCCTTTGGGGATCTACTAATGAAAAACTGTTTTTT.

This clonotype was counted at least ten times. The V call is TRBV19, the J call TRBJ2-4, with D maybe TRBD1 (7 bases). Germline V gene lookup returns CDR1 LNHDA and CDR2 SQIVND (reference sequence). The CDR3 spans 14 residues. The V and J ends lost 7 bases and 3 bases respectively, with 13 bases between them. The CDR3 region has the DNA TGTGCCAGTAATGGAGGGGGCAGCAAAAACATTCAGTACTTC. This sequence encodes CASNGGGSKNIQYF.

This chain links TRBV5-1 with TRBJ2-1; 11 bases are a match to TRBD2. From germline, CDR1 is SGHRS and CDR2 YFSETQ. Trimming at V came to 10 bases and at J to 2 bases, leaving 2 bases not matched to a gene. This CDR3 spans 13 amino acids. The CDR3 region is CALAGGPYNEQFF. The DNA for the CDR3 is TGCGCCTTAGCGGGAGGGCCCTACAATGAGCAGTTCTTC.

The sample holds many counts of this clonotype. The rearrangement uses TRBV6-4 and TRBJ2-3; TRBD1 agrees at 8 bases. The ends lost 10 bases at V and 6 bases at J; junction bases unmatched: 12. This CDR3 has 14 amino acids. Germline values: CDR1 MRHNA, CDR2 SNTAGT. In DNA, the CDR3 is TGTGCCACCGTACAGGGGGATCGATTGGATACGCAGTATTTT. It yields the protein CATVQGDRLDTQYF.

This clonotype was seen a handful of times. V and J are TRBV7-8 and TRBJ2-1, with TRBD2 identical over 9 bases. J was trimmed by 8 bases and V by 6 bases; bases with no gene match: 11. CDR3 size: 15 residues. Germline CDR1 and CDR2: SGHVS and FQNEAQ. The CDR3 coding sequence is TGTGCCAGCAGTCCTAGCGGGGTCCGTCTGGATGAGCAGTTCTTC. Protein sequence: CASSPSGVRLDEQFF. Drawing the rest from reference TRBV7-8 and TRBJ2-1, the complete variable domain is GAGVSQSPRYKVAKRGQDVALRCDPISGHVSLFWYQQALGQGPEFLTYFQNEAQLDKSGLPSDRFFAERPEGSVSTLKIQRTQQEDSAVYLCASSPSGVRLDEQFFGPGTRLTVL.

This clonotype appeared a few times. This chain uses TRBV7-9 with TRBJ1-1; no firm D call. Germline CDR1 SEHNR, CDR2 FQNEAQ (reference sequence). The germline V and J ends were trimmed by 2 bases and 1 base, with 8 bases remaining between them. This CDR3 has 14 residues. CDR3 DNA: TGTGCCAGCAGCTTACACGGCTCGAACACTGAAGCTTTCTTT. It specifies CASSLHGSNTEAFF.

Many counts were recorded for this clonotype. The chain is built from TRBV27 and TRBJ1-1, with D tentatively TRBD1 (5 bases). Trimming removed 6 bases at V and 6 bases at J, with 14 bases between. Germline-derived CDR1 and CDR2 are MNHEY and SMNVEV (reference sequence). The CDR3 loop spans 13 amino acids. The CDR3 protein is CASRDNGSPEAFF. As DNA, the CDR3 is TGTGCCAGCAGGGACAACGGATCTCCTGAAGCTTTCTTT.